This entry lists 4 T cell receptor beta chains sequenced from one sample in a study of cytomegalovirus exposure and HLA in healthy donors. Method: immunoSEQ multiplex PCR; TCRdb's copy keeps in-frame clones and lacks some. The table lists under 250,000 clones, approximately 87% of them singletons. Sequencing used PBMCs. These TCRs come from a woman aged 18 to 35 in good health and CMV-seronegative.

This clone was picked up a small number of times. The rearrangement uses TRBV6-6 and TRBJ1-6, with a possible D match to TRBD1 (5 bases). Trimming removed 10 bases from V and 9 bases from J, with 22 bases in between. The CDR3 has 15 residues. CDR1 and CDR2 (germline): MNHNY, SVGAGI (reference sequence). Here the CDR3 DNA reads TGTGCCACTGGGATCCCCCGGGACCGTAGTTCACCCCTCCACTTT. This gives the protein CATGIPRDRSSPLHF.

The V call is TRBV30, the J call TRBJ1-3; weak D call: TRBD1 (5 bases). V was pared by 1 base and J by 2 bases, with 12 bases between. The germline V gene has CDR1 GTSNPN and CDR2 SVGIG (reference sequence). This CDR3 comprises 15 residues. For the CDR3, the DNA is TGTGCCTGGAGTGCGGGACTCTCGACTGGAAACACCATATATTTT. It specifies CAWSAGLSTGNTIYF.

This clone has more than one count but fewer than ten. The chain couples TRBV27 to TRBJ2-3, with D perhaps TRBD1 or TRBD2 (5 bases each). Between the trimmed V and J ends, which lost 2 bases and 2 bases, there was a span of 8 bases. Germline V lookup: CDR1 MNHEY, CDR2 SMNVEV (reference sequence). The CDR3 runs 14 residues. The CDR3: CASSLRGATDTQYF. The CDR3 DNA reads as TGTGCCAGCAGTTTAAGAGGGGCCACAGATACGCAGTATTTT.

The chain uses TRBV2 and TRBJ1-2; D call uncertain. V was shortened by 6 bases and J by 8 bases, with 22 bases between the two germline ends. The CDR3 runs to 15 residues. From germline, CDR1 is SNHLY and CDR2 FYNNEI. CDR3 loop: CASSDDRSFQRGYTF. DNA for the CDR3: TGTGCCAGCAGCGACGACCGGAGCTTCCAAAGAGGCTACACCTTC.